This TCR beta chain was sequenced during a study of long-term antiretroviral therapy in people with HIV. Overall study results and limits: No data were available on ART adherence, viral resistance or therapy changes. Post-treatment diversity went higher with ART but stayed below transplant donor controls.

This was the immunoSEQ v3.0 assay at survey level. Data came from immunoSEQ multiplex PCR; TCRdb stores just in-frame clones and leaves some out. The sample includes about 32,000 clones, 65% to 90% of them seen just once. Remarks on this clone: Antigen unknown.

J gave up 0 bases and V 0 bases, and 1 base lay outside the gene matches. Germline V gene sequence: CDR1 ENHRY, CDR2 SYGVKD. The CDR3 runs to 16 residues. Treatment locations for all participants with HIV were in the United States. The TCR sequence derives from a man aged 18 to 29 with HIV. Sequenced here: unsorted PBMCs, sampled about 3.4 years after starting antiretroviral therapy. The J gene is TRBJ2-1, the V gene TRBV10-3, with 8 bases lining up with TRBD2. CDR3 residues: CAISESLAASYNEQFF. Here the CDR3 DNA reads TGTGCCATCAGTGAGTCACTAGCGGCCTCCTACAATGAGCAGTTCTTC.